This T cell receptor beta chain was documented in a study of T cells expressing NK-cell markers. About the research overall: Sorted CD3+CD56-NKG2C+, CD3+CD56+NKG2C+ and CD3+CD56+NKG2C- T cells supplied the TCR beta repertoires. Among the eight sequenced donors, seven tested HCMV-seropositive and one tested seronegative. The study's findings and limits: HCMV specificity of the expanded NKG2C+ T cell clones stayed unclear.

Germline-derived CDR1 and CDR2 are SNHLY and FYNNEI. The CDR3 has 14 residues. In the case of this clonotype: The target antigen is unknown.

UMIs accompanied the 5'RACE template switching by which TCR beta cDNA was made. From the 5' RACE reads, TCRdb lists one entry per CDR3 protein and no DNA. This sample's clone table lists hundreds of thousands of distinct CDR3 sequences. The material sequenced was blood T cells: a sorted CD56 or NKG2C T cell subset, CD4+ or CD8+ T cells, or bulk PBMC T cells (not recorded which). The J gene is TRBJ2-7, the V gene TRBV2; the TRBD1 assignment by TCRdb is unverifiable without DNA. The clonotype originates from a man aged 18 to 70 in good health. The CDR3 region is CASSTQGWGGEQYF.